The following is a TCR beta chain sequence with its context. Its antigen is unknown. Each CDR3 protein gets one entry after TCRdb re-called the reads with MiXCR. The sample yields tens of thousands of distinct CDR3 sequences, roughly 22% seen once. This entry comes from a study of T cell repertoires in cytomegalovirus infection. Study in general: Alongside well-studied HLA-B-restricted CMV epitopes, recently identified HLA-C-restricted CMV epitopes were also used. Public TCR beta signature analysis indicated the presence of both CMV infection and matching HLA type.

Study-wide points: Ex vivo, HLA-C-restricted CMV-specific TCR beta clonotypes prevailed over the rest of the response. Using cumulative public TCR beta family frequency, the authors identified those who carried CMV together with the relevant HLA.

CDR3 length: 14 amino acids. Trimming shortened V by 7 bases and J by 2 bases, and 15 bases separated the two germline ends. The V gene's germline CDR1 is SEHNR and CDR2 FQNEAQ (reference sequence). V usage is TRBV7-9 and J usage is TRBJ2-7; D might be TRBD2 (5 bases). The source was CD8+ T cells from cultured PBMCs, collected from culture after CMV antigen stimulation. This receptor was obtained from a human donor in good health (CMV status not recorded). Some clones in this sample may be carry-over from other donors' samples. CDR3 sequence: CASTPSTSTYEQYF. The CDR3 DNA reads TGTGCCAGCACCCCTAGCACCAGTACCTACGAGCAGTACTTC.